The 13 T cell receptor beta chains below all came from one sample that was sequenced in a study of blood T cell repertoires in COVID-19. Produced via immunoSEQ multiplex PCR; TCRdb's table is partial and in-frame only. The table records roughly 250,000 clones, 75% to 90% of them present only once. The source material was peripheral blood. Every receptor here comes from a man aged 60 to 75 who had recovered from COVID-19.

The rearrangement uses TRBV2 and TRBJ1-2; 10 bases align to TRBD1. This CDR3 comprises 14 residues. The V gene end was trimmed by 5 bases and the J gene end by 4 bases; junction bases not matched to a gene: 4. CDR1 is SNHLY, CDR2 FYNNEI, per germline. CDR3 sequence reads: CASSRQGASYGYTF. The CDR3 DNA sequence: TGTGCCAGCAGTCGACAGGGGGCGAGCTATGGCTACACCTTC. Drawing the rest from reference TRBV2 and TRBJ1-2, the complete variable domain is EPEVTQTPSHQVTQMGQEVILRCVPISNHLYFYWYRQILGQKVEFLVSFYNNEISEKSEIFDDQFSVERPDGSNFTLKIRSTKLEDSAMYFCASSRQGASYGYTFGSGTRLTVV.

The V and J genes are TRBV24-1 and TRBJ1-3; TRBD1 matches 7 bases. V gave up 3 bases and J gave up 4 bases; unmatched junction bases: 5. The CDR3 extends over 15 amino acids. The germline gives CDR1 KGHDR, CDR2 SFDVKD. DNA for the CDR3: TGTGCCACCAGTGATCCCGGGACAGCCGGAAACACCATATATTTT. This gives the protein CATSDPGTAGNTIYF.

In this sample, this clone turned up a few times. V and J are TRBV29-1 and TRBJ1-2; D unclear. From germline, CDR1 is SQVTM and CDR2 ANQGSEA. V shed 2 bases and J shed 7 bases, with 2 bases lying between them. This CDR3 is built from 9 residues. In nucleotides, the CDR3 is TGCAGCGTTGAACTTGGCTACACCTTC. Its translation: CSVELGYTF.

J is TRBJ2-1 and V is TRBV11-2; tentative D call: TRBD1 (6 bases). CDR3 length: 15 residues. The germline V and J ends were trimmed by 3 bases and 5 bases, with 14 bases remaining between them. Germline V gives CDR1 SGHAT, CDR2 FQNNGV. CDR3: CASSFGRGIHNEQFF. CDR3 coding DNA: TGTGCCAGCAGCTTTGGCAGGGGAATCCACAATGAGCAGTTCTTC.

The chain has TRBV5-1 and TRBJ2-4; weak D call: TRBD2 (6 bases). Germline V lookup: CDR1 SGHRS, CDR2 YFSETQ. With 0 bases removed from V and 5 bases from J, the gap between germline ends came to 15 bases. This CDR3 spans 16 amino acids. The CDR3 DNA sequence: TGCGCCAGCAGCTTGGCCTCGGTGGGAGGCCAAAACATTCAGTACTTC. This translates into CASSLASVGGQNIQYF. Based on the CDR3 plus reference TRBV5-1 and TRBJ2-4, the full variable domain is KAGVTQTPRYLIKTRGQQVTLSCSPISGHRSVSWYQQTPGQGLQFLFEYFSETQRNKGNFPGRFSGRQFSNSRSEMNVSTLELGDSALYLCASSLASVGGQNIQYFGAGTRLSVL.

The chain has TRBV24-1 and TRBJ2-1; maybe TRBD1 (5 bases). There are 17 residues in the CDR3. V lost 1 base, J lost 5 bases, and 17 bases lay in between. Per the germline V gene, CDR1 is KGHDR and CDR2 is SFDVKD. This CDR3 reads CATSDLGQGLANNEQFF. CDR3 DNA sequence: TGTGCCACCAGTGATTTAGGGCAGGGTCTCGCAAACAATGAGCAGTTCTTC.

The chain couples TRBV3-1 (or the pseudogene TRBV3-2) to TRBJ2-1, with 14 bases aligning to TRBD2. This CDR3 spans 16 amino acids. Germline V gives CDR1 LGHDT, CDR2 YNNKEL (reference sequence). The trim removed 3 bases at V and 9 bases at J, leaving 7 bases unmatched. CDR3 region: CASSHRTSGGRIEQFF. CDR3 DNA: TGTGCCAGCAGCCACCGGACTAGCGGGGGGCGGATTGAGCAGTTCTTC.

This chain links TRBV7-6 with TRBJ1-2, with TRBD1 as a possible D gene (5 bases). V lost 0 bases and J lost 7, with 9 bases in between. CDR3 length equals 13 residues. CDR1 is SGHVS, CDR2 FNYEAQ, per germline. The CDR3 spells CASSLAGAAGYTF. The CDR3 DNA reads TGTGCCAGCAGCTTAGCAGGGGCGGCTGGCTACACCTTC.

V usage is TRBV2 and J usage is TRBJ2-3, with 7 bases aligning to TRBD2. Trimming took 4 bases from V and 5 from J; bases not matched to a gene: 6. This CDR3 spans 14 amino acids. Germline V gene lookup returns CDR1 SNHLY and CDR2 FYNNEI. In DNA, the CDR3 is TGTGCCAGCAGTGCTAGCGGAAAGGGAGATACGCAGTATTTT. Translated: CASSASGKGDTQYF.

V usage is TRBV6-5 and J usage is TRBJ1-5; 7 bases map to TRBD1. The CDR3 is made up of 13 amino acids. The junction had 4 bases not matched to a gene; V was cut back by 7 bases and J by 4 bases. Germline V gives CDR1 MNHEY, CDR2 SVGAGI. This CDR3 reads CASTRDRNQPQHF. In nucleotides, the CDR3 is TGTGCCAGCACCAGGGACAGAAATCAGCCCCAGCATTTT.

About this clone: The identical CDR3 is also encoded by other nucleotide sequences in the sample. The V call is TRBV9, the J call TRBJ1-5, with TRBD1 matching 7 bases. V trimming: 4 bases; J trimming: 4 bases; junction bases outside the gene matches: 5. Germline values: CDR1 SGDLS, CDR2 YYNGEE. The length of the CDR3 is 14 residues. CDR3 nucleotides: TGTGCCAGCAGCCCTACAGGGGTGAATCAGCCCCAGCATTTT. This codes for CASSPTGVNQPQHF.

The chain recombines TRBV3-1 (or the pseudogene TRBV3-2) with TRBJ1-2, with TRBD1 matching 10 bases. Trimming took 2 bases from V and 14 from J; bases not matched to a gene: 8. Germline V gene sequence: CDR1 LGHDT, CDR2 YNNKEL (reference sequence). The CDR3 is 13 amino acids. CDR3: CASSQPGTGAYTF. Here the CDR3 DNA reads TGTGCCAGCAGCCAACCCGGGACAGGGGCTTATACCTTC.

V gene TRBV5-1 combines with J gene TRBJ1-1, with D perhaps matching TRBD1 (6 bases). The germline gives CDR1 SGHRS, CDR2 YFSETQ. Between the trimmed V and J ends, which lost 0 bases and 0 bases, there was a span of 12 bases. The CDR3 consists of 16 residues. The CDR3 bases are TGCGCCAGCAGCTTGGCGACAGGTGGGGTGAACACTGAAGCTTTCTTT. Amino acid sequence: CASSLATGGVNTEAFF.